The 15 T cell receptor beta chains reported below all come from one sample, sequenced in a study of technical replicates of blood from a handful of donors. Clones were read by immunoSEQ multiplex PCR, and TCRdb kept only the in-frame ones, dropping some. The sample contains 85,000 to 100,000 clones, nearly 97% of which appear only once. The specimen sequenced was T cells isolated from PBMCs. Receptor source: a human donor in good health.

This chain connects TRBV29-1 to TRBJ2-5; the match to TRBD1 covers 11 bases. Per the germline V gene, CDR1 is SQVTM and CDR2 is ANQGSEA. The length of the CDR3 is 17 residues. V dropped 3 bases and J dropped 3; count of bases not matched to a gene: 12. CDR3 bases: TGCAGCGTTGAGAGGGACAGGGGGGTTAAGGTAAAAGAGACCCAGTACTTC. Its protein is CSVERDRGVKVKETQYF.

The rearrangement uses TRBV20-1 and TRBJ2-5, with D uncertain. V lost 7 bases to trimming and J lost 5 bases, with 8 bases between them. There are 10 residues in the CDR3. Germline V gives CDR1 DFQATT, CDR2 SNEGSKA (reference sequence). CDR3 sequence reads: CSVPQETQYF. CDR3 sequence (DNA): TGCAGTGTTCCTCAGGAGACCCAGTACTTC.

This clone was observed a single time. V and J are TRBV7-3 and TRBJ1-6; D is perhaps TRBD1 (6 bases). This CDR3 spans 14 amino acids. CDR1 and CDR2 from the germline V gene are SGHTA and FQGTGA. Between the trimmed V and J ends, which lost 7 bases and 10 bases, there was a span of 17 bases. CDR3 nucleotides: TGTGCCAGCACCCTGGGACAAGCGGGATCACCCCTCCACTTT. It yields the protein CASTLGQAGSPLHF.

The rearrangement uses TRBV30 and TRBJ2-2; 7 positions agree with TRBD2. The trim removed 8 bases at V and 4 bases at J, leaving 10 bases unmatched. The CDR3 consists of 14 residues. Germline V gene sequence: CDR1 GTSNPN, CDR2 SVGIG (reference sequence). This chain's CDR3 is CAGSGRAGTGELFF. CDR3 DNA: TGTGCCGGGTCGGGGAGGGCGGGCACCGGGGAGCTGTTTTTT.

The chain is built from TRBV6-4 and TRBJ2-3; 9 bases line up with TRBD2. The CDR3 totals 16 residues. Unmatched junction bases numbered 5, after V lost 3 bases and J lost 1 base. CDR1 and CDR2 (germline): MRHNA, SNTAGT. DNA for the CDR3: TGTGCCAGCAGTGAAAGGACTAGCGACGGCACAGATACGCAGTATTTT. As protein: CASSERTSDGTDTQYF.

The chain uses TRBV9 and TRBJ2-1; D perhaps matches TRBD2 (6 bases). V shed 0 bases and J shed 0 bases, with 10 bases lying between them. The length of the CDR3 is 16 residues. CDR1 SGDLS and CDR2 YYNGEE come from the germline V gene. CDR3 amino acids: CASSVEGGSSYNEQFF. CDR3 sequence (DNA): TGTGCCAGCAGCGTAGAAGGAGGGAGCTCCTACAATGAGCAGTTCTTC.

The chain recombines TRBV28 with TRBJ2-7, with TRBD2 as a possible D gene (5 bases). The germline gives CDR1 MDHEN, CDR2 SYDVKM. This CDR3 is built from 14 residues. The V end was cut by 2 bases, the J end by 8 bases, with 16 bases between. The CDR3, as DNA: TGTGCCAGCAGTTTACGAGCGGCCAGCAGGAAGCAGTACTTC. It codes for CASSLRAASRKQYF.

The chain is built from TRBV7-9 and TRBJ1-2; D might be TRBD1 (5 bases). CDR1 and CDR2 from the germline V gene are SEHNR and FQNEAQ (reference sequence). This CDR3 comprises 15 residues. V lost 4 bases and J lost 7, with 19 bases in between. In DNA form, the CDR3 reads TGTGCCAGCAGCTCCGGGGAGGGGAGCTACCGTGGCTACACCTTC. This gives the protein CASSSGEGSYRGYTF.

The V and J genes are TRBV27 and TRBJ1-4, with unresolved D. Germline CDR1 and CDR2: MNHEY and SMNVEV (reference sequence). The V and J ends lost 2 bases and 0 bases respectively, with 7 bases between them. The CDR3 is 15 amino acids. CDR3 sequence reads: CASSLAAATNEKLFF. Here the CDR3 DNA reads TGTGCCAGCAGTTTAGCGGCTGCAACTAATGAAAAACTGTTTTTT.

This sequence joins TRBV4-1 and TRBJ2-5; TRBD2 aligns across 7 bases. Germline V gene sequence: CDR1 MGHRA, CDR2 YSYEKL. This CDR3 has 14 amino acids. With V trimmed by 1 base and J by 4 bases, 3 bases remained unmatched. The CDR3 nucleotides are TGCGCCAGCAGCCAAGGGGAGGGTAGAGAGACCCAGTACTTC. It codes for CASSQGEGRETQYF.

The chain joins TRBV18 to TRBJ2-7; 10 bases fit TRBD1. J was trimmed by 3 bases and V by 4 bases; bases with no gene match: 6. Germline CDR1 reads KGHSH; CDR2 reads LQKENI. The CDR3 has 15 amino acids. The CDR3 here is CASSLGQGSNYEQYF. The DNA of the CDR3 is TGTGCCAGCTCACTGGGACAGGGGAGTAACTACGAGCAGTACTTC.

This clone was recorded once. This chain joins TRBV5-4 and TRBJ1-1, with TRBD1 matching over 7 bases. Germline CDR1 and CDR2: SGHNT and YYREEE (reference sequence). J gave up 5 bases and V 4 bases, and 2 bases lay outside the gene matches. This CDR3 region has 12 residues. Here the CDR3 reads CASSPRGTEAFF. CDR3 coding DNA: TGTGCCAGCAGCCCCAGGGGGACTGAAGCTTTCTTT.

The chain couples TRBV6-1 to TRBJ1-1; D remains unclear. This CDR3 comprises 14 residues. V lost 4 bases to trimming and J lost 0 bases, with 9 bases between them. The germline CDR1 and CDR2 sequences are MNHNS and SASEGT. As DNA, the CDR3 is TGTGCCAGCAGTGCAGGCAGCATGAACACTGAAGCTTTCTTT. This sequence encodes CASSAGSMNTEAFF.

The V and J genes are TRBV28 and TRBJ1-4, with 9 bases that match TRBD1. The germline V gene encodes CDR1 MDHEN and CDR2 SYDVKM. CDR3 length: 16 amino acids. V shed 6 bases, J shed 7 bases, and the junction held 12 bases outside the gene matches. CDR3 region: CASRSPSTGGIEKLFF. CDR3 sequence (DNA): TGTGCCAGCAGATCACCCTCAACAGGGGGCATTGAAAAACTGTTTTTT.

This sequence joins TRBV10-3 and TRBJ2-7, with 8 bases aligning to TRBD1. Trimming at V came to 5 bases and at J to 6 bases, leaving 9 bases not matched to a gene. The CDR3 length is 14 residues. Looked up from germline, CDR1 is ENHRY and CDR2 is SYGVKD. CDR3 region: CAISPGTGTGEQYF. CDR3 sequence (DNA): TGTGCCATCAGTCCCGGGACAGGAACCGGCGAGCAGTACTTC.